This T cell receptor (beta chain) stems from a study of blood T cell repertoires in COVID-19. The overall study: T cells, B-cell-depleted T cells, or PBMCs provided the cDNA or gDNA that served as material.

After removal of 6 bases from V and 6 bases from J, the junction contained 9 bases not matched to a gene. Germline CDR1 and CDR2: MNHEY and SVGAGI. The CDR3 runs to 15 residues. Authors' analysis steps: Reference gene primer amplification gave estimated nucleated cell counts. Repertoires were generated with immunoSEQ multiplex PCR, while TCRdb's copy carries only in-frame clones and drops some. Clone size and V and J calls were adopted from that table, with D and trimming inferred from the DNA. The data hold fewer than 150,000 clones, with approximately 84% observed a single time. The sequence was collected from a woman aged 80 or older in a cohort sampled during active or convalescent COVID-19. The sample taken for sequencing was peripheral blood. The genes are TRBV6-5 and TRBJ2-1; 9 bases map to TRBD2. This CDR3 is CASRGQRGVLNEQFF. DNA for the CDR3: TGTGCCAGCAGAGGTCAGCGGGGGGTTCTCAATGAGCAGTTCTTC.